These 9 T cell receptor beta chains share one sample of origin, sequenced in a study of control samples from healthy donors and cancer patients. The repertoire was sequenced with immunoSEQ multiplex PCR; TCRdb's copy has only in-frame clones and lacks some. Of more than 95,000 clones in the sample, roughly 91% were seen once. The sample taken for sequencing was blood. Receptors originate from a man aged 35 to 55 in good health.

This chain joins TRBV10-1 and TRBJ2-2; D perhaps matches TRBD1 (8 bases). Germline assignment: CDR1 WNHNN and CDR2 SYGVQD (reference sequence). V dropped 3 bases and J dropped 4 bases, with 12 bases sitting between them. The CDR3 consists of 15 residues. Here the CDR3 DNA reads TGCGCCAGCAGTGAATACAGGGGGGGCACCGGGGAGCTGTTTTTT. It specifies CASSEYRGGTGELFF.

The rearrangement links TRBV5-1 to TRBJ2-7; D is undetermined. The CDR3 consists of 15 residues. Germline CDR1 is SGHRS and CDR2 is YFSETQ. Trimming removed 0 bases from V and 1 base from J, with 11 bases in between. In nucleotides, the CDR3 is TGCGCCAGCAGCTTGGCCGCAGTTCGATCCTACGAGCAGTACTTC. This codes for CASSLAAVRSYEQYF.

The chain has TRBV6-6 and TRBJ1-5; tentative D call: TRBD1 (5 bases). CDR3 length equals 12 residues. CDR1 is MNHNY and CDR2 is SVGAGI in the germline V gene (reference sequence). The V end lost 6 bases, the J end lost 14 bases, and 17 bases lay between the germline ends. CDR3 region: CASRHNRGQEHF. In DNA, the CDR3 is TGTGCCAGCAGACACAACCGGGGCCAGGAGCATTTT.

The chain has TRBV5-4 and TRBJ1-4; perhaps TRBD1 as D (5 bases). Looked up from germline, CDR1 is SGHNT and CDR2 is YYREEE (reference sequence). V lost 0 bases and J lost 8, with 11 bases in between. This CDR3 comprises 14 residues. The CDR3 DNA is TGTGCCAGCAGCTTGGGGGGCTCACTAGAAAAACTGTTTTTT. It codes for CASSLGGSLEKLFF. Full variable domain (missing parts from reference TRBV5-4 and TRBJ1-4): ETGVTQSPTHLIKTRGQQVTLRCSSQSGHNTVSWYQQALGQGPQFIFQYYREEENGRGNFPPRFSGLQFPNYSSELNVNALELDDSALYLCASSLGGSLEKLFFGSGTQLSVL.

The rearrangement joins TRBV19 to TRBJ2-5, with 7 positions matching TRBD1. CDR1 is LNHDA, CDR2 SQIVND, per germline (reference sequence). Trimming took 6 bases from V and 1 from J; bases not matched to a gene: 8. This CDR3 comprises 15 residues. This CDR3 reads CASSFVGQLQETQYF. CDR3 bases: TGTGCCAGTAGCTTCGTGGGACAGCTCCAAGAGACCCAGTACTTC.

Only a few counts were recorded for this clone. The rearrangement links TRBV2 to TRBJ2-2; D not certain. The V gene lost 4 bases and the J gene lost 2 bases, with 8 bases spanning the gap. CDR1 is SNHLY and CDR2 is FYNNEI in the germline V gene. This CDR3 spans 14 amino acids. The CDR3 bases are TGTGCCAGCAGTGGGAGACAAAACACCGGGGAGCTGTTTTTT. This codes for CASSGRQNTGELFF.

The genes are TRBV6-5 and TRBJ1-2, with TRBD1 as a possible D gene (5 bases). CDR1 is MNHEY and CDR2 is SVGAGI in the germline V gene. The CDR3 runs 15 residues. V was pared by 0 bases and J by 3 bases, with 11 bases between. This CDR3 reads CASSYSGGGDYGYTF. As DNA, the CDR3 is TGTGCCAGCAGTTACTCCGGGGGAGGGGACTATGGCTACACCTTC.

CDR3 amino acids: CASSSLAGRRNNYGYTF. In DNA, the CDR3 is TGTGCCAGCAGCTCCCTGGCAGGTAGGAGGAATAACTATGGCTACACCTTC. The chain couples TRBV5-4 to TRBJ1-2; D gene unclear. The CDR3 is 17 residues long. Trimming pared 3 bases from V and 1 base from J, leaving 19 bases between. CDR1 is SGHNT, CDR2 YYREEE, per germline (reference sequence). The full variable domain, rest sourced from reference TRBV5-4 and TRBJ1-2, is ETGVTQSPTHLIKTRGQQVTLRCSSQSGHNTVSWYQQALGQGPQFIFQYYREEENGRGNFPPRFSGLQFPNYSSELNVNALELDDSALYLCASSSLAGRRNNYGYTFGSGTRLTVV.

V is TRBV7-8 and J is TRBJ2-5; 8 bases map to TRBD1. CDR1 is SGHVS, CDR2 FQNEAQ, per germline. V shed 4 bases and J 3 bases; nucleotides not matched to a gene: 4. The CDR3 sequence is 14 residues long. The DNA of the CDR3 is TGTGCCAGCAGCTCCAACAGGGGGGAAGAGACCCAGTACTTC. Translating it yields CASSSNRGEETQYF.